Following are 18 T cell receptor beta chains from one sample sequenced in a study of T cell responses to AZD1222 COVID-19 vaccine. Only in-frame clones appear in the TCRdb table, and some are missing; sequencing was by immunoSEQ multiplex PCR. The profile shows 45,000 to 55,000 clones, around four fifths of them singletons. The sample was peripheral blood, taken on day 0 of AZD1222 vaccination. The receptors shown here come from an adult in good health.

The V call is TRBV19, the J call TRBJ1-4; D call uncertain. Germline V CDR1 and CDR2: LNHDA, SQIVND (reference sequence). Trimming removed 6 bases at V and 1 base at J, with 12 bases between. CDR3 length: 15 residues. The CDR3 DNA sequence: TGTGCCAGTAGAAGCTGGGGAGAAACTAATGAAAAACTGTTTTTT. Its translation is CASRSWGETNEKLFF.

The V gene is TRBV6-7, the J gene TRBJ1-3; D remains unclear. TRBV6-7 falls under the ORF class, with uncertain function. This CDR3 spans 16 amino acids. Between the trimmed V and J ends, which lost 6 bases and 0 bases, there was a span of 15 bases. The CDR3 reads CASSHRTRFSGNTIYF. The CDR3 bases are TGTGCCAGCAGCCATCGAACCAGGTTCTCTGGAAACACCATATATTTT.

This chain connects TRBV6-5 to TRBJ1-5; TRBD1 is a possible D gene (5 bases). Trimming took off 4 bases at V and 1 base at J, with 8 bases between the two ends. CDR1 MNHEY and CDR2 SVGAGI come from the germline V gene. The CDR3 length is 14 residues. The CDR3 DNA follows: TGTGCCAGCAGTTGGGGCTTAAGCAATCAGCCCCAGCATTTT. Protein sequence: CASSWGLSNQPQHF.

This chain joins TRBV20-1 and TRBJ1-2; possible D gene TRBD1, 5 bases. Trimming removed 5 bases from V and 7 bases from J, with 11 bases in between. The length of the CDR3 is 11 residues. Looked up from germline, CDR1 is DFQATT and CDR2 is SNEGSKA (reference sequence). The CDR3 sequence: CSAGFGGGYTF. The CDR3, as DNA: TGCAGTGCTGGTTTCGGGGGTGGCTACACCTTC.

This rearrangement joins TRBV7-2 to TRBJ2-7; D unresolved. The ends were cut back, 1 base at V and 5 bases at J, with 9 bases in the middle. This CDR3 comprises 13 residues. Looked up from germline, CDR1 is SGHTA and CDR2 is FQGNSA. This CDR3 reads CASSLGPIDEQYF. CDR3 coding DNA: TGTGCCAGCAGCTTAGGACCCATAGACGAGCAGTACTTC.

V usage is TRBV15 and J usage is TRBJ2-6; tentatively, D is TRBD1 or TRBD2 (5 bases each). V dropped 6 bases and J dropped 2 bases, with 14 bases sitting between them. CDR1 LNHNV and CDR2 YYDKDF come from the germline V gene (reference sequence). The CDR3 consists of 16 residues. The CDR3 spells CATRFLGVAGANVLTF. Written as DNA, the CDR3 is TGTGCCACCAGGTTCCTGGGGGTTGCTGGGGCCAACGTCCTGACTTTC.

The rearrangement joins TRBV6-6 to TRBJ1-2; D gene uncertain. The V gene lost 5 bases and the J gene lost 1 base, with 17 bases spanning the gap. CDR1 MNHNY and CDR2 SVGAGI come from the germline V gene (reference sequence). CDR3 size: 16 residues. As DNA, the CDR3 is TGTGCCAGCAGTCCCCGAGGAGGCACCCTTAACTATGGCTACACCTTC. It yields the protein CASSPRGGTLNYGYTF.

The chain combines TRBV20-1 with TRBJ2-7; maybe TRBD2 (6 bases). This CDR3 comprises 15 residues. CDR1 is DFQATT, CDR2 SNEGSKA, per germline (reference sequence). The V gene lost 3 bases and the J gene lost 2 bases, with 17 bases spanning the gap. CDR3 in DNA: TGCAGTGCTAGTCCTCCTGGCGGGGCTGCCTACGAGCAGTACTTC. Translating gives CSASPPGGAAYEQYF.

V usage is TRBV29-1 and J usage is TRBJ1-2; a weak D match, TRBD1 (6 bases). Trimming stripped 1 base from V and 4 bases from J, with 7 bases between. Per the germline V gene, CDR1 is SQVTM and CDR2 is ANQGSEA. CDR3 length equals 12 residues. CDR3 sequence (DNA): TGCAGCGTTGAAGGACAGGTCTATGGCTACACCTTC. Its translation is CSVEGQVYGYTF. The full variable domain, its missing parts supplied by reference TRBV29-1 and TRBJ1-2, is SAVISQKPSRDICQRGTSLTIQCQVDSQVTMMFWYRQQPGQSLTLIATANQGSEATYESGFVIDKFPISRPNLTFSTLTVSNMSPEDSSIYLCSVEGQVYGYTFGSGTRLTVV.

The chain has TRBV3-1 (or the pseudogene TRBV3-2) and TRBJ2-7; D uncertain. CDR1 is LGHDT, CDR2 YNNKEL, per germline (reference sequence). The CDR3 sequence is 17 residues long. Trimming took 0 bases from V and 0 from J, leaving 15 bases between them. The CDR3 DNA is TGTGCCAGCAGCCAAGATTTAAGTCCAGGTTTCTCCTACGAGCAGTACTTC. Its protein product is CASSQDLSPGFSYEQYF.

The V call is TRBV5-1, the J call TRBJ2-7; 7 positions match TRBD1. This CDR3 comprises 14 residues. V trimming: 4 bases; J trimming: 4 bases; junction bases outside the gene matches: 8. CDR1 and CDR2 from the germline V gene are SGHRS and YFSETQ. This CDR3 is CASSITPQGYEQYF. Written as DNA, the CDR3 is TGCGCCAGCAGCATAACTCCACAGGGGTACGAGCAGTACTTC. The variable domain in full, with the rest retrieved from reference TRBV5-1 and TRBJ2-7, is KAGVTQTPRYLIKTRGQQVTLSCSPISGHRSVSWYQQTPGQGLQFLFEYFSETQRNKGNFPGRFSGRQFSNSRSEMNVSTLELGDSALYLCASSITPQGYEQYFGPGTRLTVT.

The J gene is TRBJ1-5, the V gene TRBV4-3; D call uncertain. V was trimmed by 9 bases and J by 0 bases, leaving 15 bases between them. The CDR3 is 15 residues long. The germline V gene encodes CDR1 LGHNA and CDR2 YSLEER. The CDR3 is CASRRSVNSNQPQHF. The CDR3 region has the DNA TGCGCCAGTAGGAGGTCAGTTAATAGCAATCAGCCCCAGCATTTT.

This clone was observed a few times. The rearrangement links TRBV3-1 (or the pseudogene TRBV3-2) to TRBJ2-5, with D maybe TRBD2 (6 bases). The V end lost 7 bases, the J end lost 5 bases, and 14 bases lay between the germline ends. Germline lookup yields CDR1 LGHDT and CDR2 YNNKEL (reference sequence). The CDR3 length is 13 residues. CDR3 loop: CASTHRGWETQYF. Written as DNA, the CDR3 is TGTGCCAGCACCCACCGGGGGTGGGAGACCCAGTACTTC.

The chain couples TRBV29-1 to TRBJ1-2; 8 positions match TRBD1. Germline assignment: CDR1 SQVTM and CDR2 ANQGSEA. The CDR3 contains 14 residues. V shed 1 base and J 8 bases; nucleotides not matched to a gene: 9. CDR3 loop: CSVEGWQGARGYTF. The CDR3 DNA is TGCAGCGTTGAAGGATGGCAGGGGGCGCGGGGCTACACCTTC.

The V and J genes are TRBV21-1 and TRBJ2-7; the table's D call of TRBD2 was not tested on the DNA. TRBV21-1 is termed a pseudogene. CDR3 size: 17 residues. The CDR3 region has the DNA TGTGCCAGCAGCACCCAGAAGCCGGGCAGACTAAACTACGAGCAGTACTTC. This codes for CASSTQKPGRLNYEQYF.

V is TRBV28 and J is TRBJ2-7; no reliable D call. V was cut by 5 bases and J by 0 bases, with 23 bases left in between. The CDR3 totals 18 residues. Germline lookup yields CDR1 MDHEN and CDR2 SYDVKM. The CDR3 loop reads CASSPVGFRIPRSYEQYF. The CDR3 coding sequence is TGTGCCAGCAGTCCCGTCGGGTTTAGAATTCCTCGCTCCTACGAGCAGTACTTC.

The chain links TRBV6-1 to TRBJ1-5; the D gene is possibly TRBD1 (6 bases). The CDR3 spans 16 residues. Between the trimmed V and J ends, which lost 3 bases and 4 bases, there was a span of 16 bases. CDR1 and CDR2 from the germline V gene are MNHNS and SASEGT. The CDR3: CASSDGGPGLNQPQHF. The CDR3 region has the DNA TGTGCCAGCAGTGATGGGGGCCCCGGGTTGAATCAGCCCCAGCATTTT.

The genes are TRBV29-1 and TRBJ2-7; TRBD2 matches 7 bases. Germline V lookup: CDR1 SQVTM, CDR2 ANQGSEA. V gave up 8 bases and J gave up 6 bases; unmatched junction bases: 13. The CDR3 consists of 13 residues. CDR3 sequence: CSPPFAGVVEQYF. The CDR3 DNA sequence: TGCAGCCCCCCGTTCGCGGGAGTTGTCGAGCAGTACTTC.